This T cell receptor (beta chain) derives from a study of T cell responses to AZD1222 COVID-19 vaccine. With regard to this clone: What it binds is unknown.

Regarding the study as a whole: Once two AZD1222 doses were given, Spike-specific TCR breadth and depth went up. Regions left unmutated in variants are reportedly the target of nearly half of spike-specific TCRs. White British people made up most donors, females outnumbered males, and clonal diversity was possibly underestimated. Dominant CD4 TCR responses targeted spike regions 160-218 and 743-854.

The CDR3 runs to 13 residues. V was pared by 7 bases and J by 5 bases, with 4 bases of the junction left unmatched. Profiling relied on immunoSEQ multiplex PCR, and the TCRdb table lists in-frame clones only, not all of them. The repertoire holds 200,000 to 250,000 clones, with roughly 94% as singletons. The receptor was isolated from an adult who received the MenACWY meningococcal vaccine as a control. The source material was peripheral blood, sampled 28 days after the second dose of the MenACWY control vaccine. The genes are TRBV12-3 or TRBV12-4 and TRBJ2-7; TRBD1 aligns across 11 bases. CDR3 sequence reads: CASTDRGRDEQYF. CDR3 nucleotides: TGTGCCAGCACGGACAGGGGGCGCGACGAGCAGTACTTC.